This TCR beta chain is from a study of shared clonotypes between healthy human individuals. About this clone itself: Its antigen is unidentified.

This CDR3 is 12 amino acids long. The germline gives CDR1 SNHLY, CDR2 FYNNEI. V dropped 6 bases and J dropped 8 bases, with 13 bases sitting between them. All donors were healthy HIV-negative adults lacking recent acute infections or vaccinations. Using immunoSEQ multiplex PCR, the repertoire was profiled, and TCRdb retains in-frame clones only, with some absent. The profile covers 2,500,000 or so clones, with 92% appearing a single time and around 0.4% taken by the ten largest. Overall study results and limits: Specimens sampled were limited to blood, with tissue repertoires likely differing. A generally larger estimated richness was seen in naive subsets than in memory subsets.

This chain connects TRBV2 to TRBJ1-1; no firm D call. Sequences were obtained from naive CD4+ T cells from PBMCs. Subset meaning: CD45RA+ positively selected. The receptor was derived from a man aged 18 to 30 in good health. Some clones in this sample may be carry-over from other donors' samples. For the CDR3, the DNA is TGTGCCAGCAGCGACAACGAACGGGAAGCTTTCTTT. Protein: CASSDNEREAFF.